This TCR beta chain was profiled in a study of shared clonotypes between healthy human individuals. The table came from immunoSEQ multiplex PCR; TCRdb's copy has only in-frame clones and leaves some out. The sample has 2 million or so clones, 95% seen once; the top ten hold 0.13%. V lost 1 base and J 7 bases, leaving 10 bases between the germline ends. Germline CDR1 is SGHVS and CDR2 is FQNEAQ. CDR3 length: 13 amino acids. The sequenced sample was naive CD4+ T cells sorted from blood. Subset specified: CD45RA+ positively selected. This sequence was found in a man between 18 and 29 years old in good health. The chain employs TRBV7-8 and TRBJ1-1; D unresolved. CDR3 loop: CASSLGIWGEAFF. Here the CDR3 DNA reads TGTGCCAGCAGCTTAGGGATATGGGGTGAAGCTTTCTTT.